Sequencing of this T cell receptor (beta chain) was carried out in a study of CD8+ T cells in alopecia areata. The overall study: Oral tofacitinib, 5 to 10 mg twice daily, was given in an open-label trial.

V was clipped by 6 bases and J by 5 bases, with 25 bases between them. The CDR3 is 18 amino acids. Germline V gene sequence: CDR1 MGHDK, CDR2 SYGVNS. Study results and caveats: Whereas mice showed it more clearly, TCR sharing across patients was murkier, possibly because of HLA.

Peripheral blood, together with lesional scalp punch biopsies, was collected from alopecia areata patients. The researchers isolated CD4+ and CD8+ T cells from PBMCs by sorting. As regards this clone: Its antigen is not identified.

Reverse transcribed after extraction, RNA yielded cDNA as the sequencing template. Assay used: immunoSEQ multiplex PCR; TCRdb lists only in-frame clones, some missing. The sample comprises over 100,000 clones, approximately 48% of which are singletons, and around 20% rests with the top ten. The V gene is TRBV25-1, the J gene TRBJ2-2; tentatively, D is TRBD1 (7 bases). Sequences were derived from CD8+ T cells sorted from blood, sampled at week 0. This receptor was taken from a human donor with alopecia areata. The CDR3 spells CASRGGGGRLLRTGELFF. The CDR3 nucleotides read TGTGCCAGCAGAGGAGGAGGGGGCCGCCTTTTGAGGACCGGGGAGCTGTTTTTT.